This T cell receptor beta chain was recovered during a study of blood T cells in healthy people across ages. From germline, CDR1 is MDHEN and CDR2 SYDVKM. Trimming at V came to 3 bases and at J to 5 bases, leaving 8 bases not matched to a gene. The length of the CDR3 is 16 residues. This clonotype was seen a handful of times. A second about 6 to 12 cycle PCR used barcoded and J-beta primers. TCRdb passed the 5' RACE reads through MiXCR, listing each CDR3 protein once. The top ten hold 20% to 25% of the sample, which has 1.5 million to 2 million distinct CDR3 sequences, about two fifths seen once. This TCR was recovered from a human donor in good health. The sample was blood. The chain employs TRBV28 and TRBJ2-1; 9 bases match TRBD2. This CDR3 is CASSFLGGGAHNEQFF. For the CDR3, the DNA is TGTGCCAGCAGTTTCCTAGGCGGGGGGGCTCACAATGAGCAGTTCTTC.